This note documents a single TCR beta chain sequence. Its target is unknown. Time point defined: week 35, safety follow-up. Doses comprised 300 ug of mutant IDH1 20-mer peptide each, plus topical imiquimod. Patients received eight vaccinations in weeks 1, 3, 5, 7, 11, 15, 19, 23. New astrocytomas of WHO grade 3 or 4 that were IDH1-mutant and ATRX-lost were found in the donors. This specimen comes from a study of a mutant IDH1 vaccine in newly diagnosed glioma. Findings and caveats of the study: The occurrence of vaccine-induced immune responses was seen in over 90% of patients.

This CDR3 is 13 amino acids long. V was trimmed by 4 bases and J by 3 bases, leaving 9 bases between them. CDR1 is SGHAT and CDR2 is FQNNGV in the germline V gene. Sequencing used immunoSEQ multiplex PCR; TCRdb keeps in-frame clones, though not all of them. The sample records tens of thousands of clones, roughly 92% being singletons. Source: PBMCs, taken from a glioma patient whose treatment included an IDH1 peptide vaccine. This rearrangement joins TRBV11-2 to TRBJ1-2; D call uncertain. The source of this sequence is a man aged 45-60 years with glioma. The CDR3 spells CASSSPGDYGYTF. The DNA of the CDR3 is TGTGCCAGCAGCTCCCCAGGAGACTATGGCTACACCTTC.